This TCR beta chain appears in the sequencing data of a study of response to subunit inactivated influenza vaccine. TCRdb fed the RT-PCR reads into MiXCR, producing one record per CDR3 protein. The sample lists 450,000 to 500,000 distinct CDR3 sequences, about 10% occurring once. Germline values: CDR1 MNHEY, CDR2 SMNVEV (reference sequence). Deletions cut 8 bases from V and 2 bases from J, with 8 bases between. The CDR3 spans 12 residues. Comments on this clonotype: Antigen specificity is unknown.

General study findings and limits: It was suggested by the authors that few new T cells are recruited by each seasonal influenza vaccination.

Material: PBMCs from blood, obtained 45 days after vaccination. V and J are TRBV27 and TRBJ2-3, with D possibly matching TRBD1 (6 bases). This receptor was obtained from a man between 50 and 59 years old who received an inactivated influenza vaccine. CDR3 sequence: CASGQNTDTQYF. The CDR3 nucleotides read TGTGCCAGCGGACAGAACACAGATACGCAGTATTTT.